What follows is one TCR beta chain and its context. This record belongs to a study of monozygotic twins with inflammatory bowel disease. TCRdb reprocessed the 5' RACE reads, keeping one entry per CDR3 protein, no DNA. This table lists 330,000 or so distinct CDR3 sequences. The sequencing input was blood. This clonotype was sampled from a human donor with ulcerative colitis or Crohn's disease, or a healthy co-twin of an affected twin (not recorded which).

The CDR3: CASSLGTSGMETQYF. This chain joins TRBV13 and TRBJ2-5; TCRdb selects TRBD2, and the lack of DNA leaves this call unchecked. Germline-derived CDR1 and CDR2 are PRHDT and FYEKMQ (reference sequence). CDR3 length equals 15 residues. Together with reference TRBV13 and TRBJ2-5, the CDR3 gives the full variable domain: AAGVIQSPRHLIKEKRETATLKCYPIPRHDTVYWYQQGPGQDPQFLISFYEKMQSDKGSIPDRFSAQQFSDYHSELNMSSLELGDSALYFCASSLGTSGMETQYFGPGTRLLVL.